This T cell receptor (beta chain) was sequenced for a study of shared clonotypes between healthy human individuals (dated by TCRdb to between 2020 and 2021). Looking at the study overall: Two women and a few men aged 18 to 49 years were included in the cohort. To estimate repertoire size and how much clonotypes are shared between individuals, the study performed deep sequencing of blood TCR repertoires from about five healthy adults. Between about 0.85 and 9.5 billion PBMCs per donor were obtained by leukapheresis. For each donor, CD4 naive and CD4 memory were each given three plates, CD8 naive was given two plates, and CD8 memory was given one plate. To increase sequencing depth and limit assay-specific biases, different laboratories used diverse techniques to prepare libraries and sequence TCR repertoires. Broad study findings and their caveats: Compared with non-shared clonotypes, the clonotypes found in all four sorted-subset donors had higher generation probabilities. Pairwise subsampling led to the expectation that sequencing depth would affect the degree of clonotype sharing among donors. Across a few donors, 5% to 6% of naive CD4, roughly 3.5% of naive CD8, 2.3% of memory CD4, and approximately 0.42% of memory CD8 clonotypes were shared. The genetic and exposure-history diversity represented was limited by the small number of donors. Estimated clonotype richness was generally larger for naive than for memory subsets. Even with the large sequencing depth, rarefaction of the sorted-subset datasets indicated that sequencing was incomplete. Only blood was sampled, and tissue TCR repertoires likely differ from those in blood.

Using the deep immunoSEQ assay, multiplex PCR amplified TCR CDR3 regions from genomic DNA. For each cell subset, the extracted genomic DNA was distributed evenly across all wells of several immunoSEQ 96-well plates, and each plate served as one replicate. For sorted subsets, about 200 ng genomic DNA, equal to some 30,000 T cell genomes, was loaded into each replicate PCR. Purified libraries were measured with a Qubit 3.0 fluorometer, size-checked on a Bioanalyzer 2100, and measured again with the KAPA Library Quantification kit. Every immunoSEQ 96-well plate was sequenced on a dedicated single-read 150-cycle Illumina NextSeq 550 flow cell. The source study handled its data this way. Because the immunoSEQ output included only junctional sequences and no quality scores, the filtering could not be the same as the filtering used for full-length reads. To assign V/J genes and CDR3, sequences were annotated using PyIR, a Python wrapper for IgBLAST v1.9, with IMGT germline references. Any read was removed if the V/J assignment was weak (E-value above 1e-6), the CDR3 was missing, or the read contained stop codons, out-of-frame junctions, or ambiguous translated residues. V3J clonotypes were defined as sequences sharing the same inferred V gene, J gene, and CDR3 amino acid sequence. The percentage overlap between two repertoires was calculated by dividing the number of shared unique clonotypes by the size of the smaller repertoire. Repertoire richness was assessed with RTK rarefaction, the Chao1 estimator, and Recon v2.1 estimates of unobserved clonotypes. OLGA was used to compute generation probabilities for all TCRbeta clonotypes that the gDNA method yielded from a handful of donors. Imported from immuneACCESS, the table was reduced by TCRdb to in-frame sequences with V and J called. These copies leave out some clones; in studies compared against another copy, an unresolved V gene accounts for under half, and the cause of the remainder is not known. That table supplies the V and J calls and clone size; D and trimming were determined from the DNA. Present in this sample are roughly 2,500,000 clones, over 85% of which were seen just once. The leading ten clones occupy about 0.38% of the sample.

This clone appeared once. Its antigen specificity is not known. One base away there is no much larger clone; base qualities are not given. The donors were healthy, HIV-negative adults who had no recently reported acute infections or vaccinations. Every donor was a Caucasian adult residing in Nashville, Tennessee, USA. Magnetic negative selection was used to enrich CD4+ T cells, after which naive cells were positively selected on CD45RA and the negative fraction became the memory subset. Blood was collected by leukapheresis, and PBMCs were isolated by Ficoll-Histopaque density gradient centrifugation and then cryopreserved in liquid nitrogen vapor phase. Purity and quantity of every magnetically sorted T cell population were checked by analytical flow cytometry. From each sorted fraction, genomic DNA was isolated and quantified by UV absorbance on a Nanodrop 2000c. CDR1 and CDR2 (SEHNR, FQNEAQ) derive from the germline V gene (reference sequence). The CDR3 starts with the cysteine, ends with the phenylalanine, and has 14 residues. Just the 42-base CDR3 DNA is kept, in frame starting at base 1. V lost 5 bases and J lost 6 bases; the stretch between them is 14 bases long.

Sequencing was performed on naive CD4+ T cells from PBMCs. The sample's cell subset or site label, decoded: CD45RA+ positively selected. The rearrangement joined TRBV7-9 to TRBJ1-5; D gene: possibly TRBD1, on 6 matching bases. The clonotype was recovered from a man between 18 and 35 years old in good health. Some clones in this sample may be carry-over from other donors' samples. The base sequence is TGTGCCAGCAGCAGAGGGGGATCGGTTCAGCCCCAGCATTTT. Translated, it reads CASSRGGSVQPQHF.